This T cell receptor (beta chain) was sequenced in a study of cytomegalovirus exposure and HLA in healthy donors. Overall study results and limits: There were around 160 TCR beta chains listed as cytomegalovirus-associated.

The CDR3 has 17 residues. Trimming pared 4 bases from V and 2 bases from J, leaving 15 bases between. CDR1 and CDR2 from the germline V gene are LNHDA and SQIVND (reference sequence). PCR amplification relied on 60 Vbeta primers (plus 13 Jbeta primers). The method was immunoSEQ multiplex PCR; TCRdb's version includes in-frame clones alone and lacks a portion of them. The profile covers fewer than 55,000 clones, with 72% appearing a single time and roughly 22% taken by the ten largest. This clone came up a few times. The antigen remains unidentified. J is TRBJ2-6 and V is TRBV19, with D possibly being TRBD2 (6 bases). The source is a woman between 50 and 59 years old in good health and CMV-seropositive. Sequencing used PBMCs. CDR3 residues: CASSSGAGFTGANVLTF. The DNA of the CDR3 is TGTGCCAGTAGTAGCGGGGCAGGGTTTACTGGGGCCAACGTCCTGACTTTC.